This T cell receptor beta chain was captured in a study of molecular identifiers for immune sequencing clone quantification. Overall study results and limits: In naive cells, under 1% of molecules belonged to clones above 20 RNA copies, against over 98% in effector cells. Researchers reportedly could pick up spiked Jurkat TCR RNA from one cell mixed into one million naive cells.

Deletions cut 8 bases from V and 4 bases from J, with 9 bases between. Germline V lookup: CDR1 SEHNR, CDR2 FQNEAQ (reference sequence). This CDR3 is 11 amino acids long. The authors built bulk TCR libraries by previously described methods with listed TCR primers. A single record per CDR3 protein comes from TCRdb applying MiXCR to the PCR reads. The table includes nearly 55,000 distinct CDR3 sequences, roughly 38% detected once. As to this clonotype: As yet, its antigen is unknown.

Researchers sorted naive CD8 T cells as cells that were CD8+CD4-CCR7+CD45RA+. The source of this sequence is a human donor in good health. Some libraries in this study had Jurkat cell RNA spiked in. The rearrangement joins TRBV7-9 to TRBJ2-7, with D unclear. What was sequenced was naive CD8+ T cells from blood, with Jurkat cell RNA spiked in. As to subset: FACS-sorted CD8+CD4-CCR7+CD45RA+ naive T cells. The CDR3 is CASCPSYEQYF. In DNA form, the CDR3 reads TGTGCCAGCTGCCCGAGTTACGAGCAGTACTTC.